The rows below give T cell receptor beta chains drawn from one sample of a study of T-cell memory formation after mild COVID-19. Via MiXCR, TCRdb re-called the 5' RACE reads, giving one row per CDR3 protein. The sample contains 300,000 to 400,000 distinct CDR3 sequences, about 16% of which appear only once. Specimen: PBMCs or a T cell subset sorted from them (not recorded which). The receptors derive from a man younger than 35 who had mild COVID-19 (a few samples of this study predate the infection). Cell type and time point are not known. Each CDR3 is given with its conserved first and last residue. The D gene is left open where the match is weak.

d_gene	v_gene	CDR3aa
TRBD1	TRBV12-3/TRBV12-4	CASSSTGTGSYEQYF
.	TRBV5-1	CASSLQGSYNSPLHF
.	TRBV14	CASLKWEANEKLFF
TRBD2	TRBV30	CAWSVLAGVYEQYF
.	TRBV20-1	CSAKYRNQPQHF
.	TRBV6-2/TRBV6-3	CASSYGALKSTDTQYF
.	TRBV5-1	CASSQATSGSYEQYF
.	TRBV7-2	CATNEPAPGLDDTQYF
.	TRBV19	CASSTKAQGRNTDTQYF
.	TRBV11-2	CASSSHAGIGSYEQYF
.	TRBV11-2	CASSLDWAAVAKNIQYF
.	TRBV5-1	CASSLGAILYYGYTF
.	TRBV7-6	CASSRAADTQYF
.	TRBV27	CASSLNRVLANIQYF
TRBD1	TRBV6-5	CASSSGTGGRTPQFF
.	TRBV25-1	CASSVGFGTDTQYF
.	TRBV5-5	CASSLGSGRRPQHF
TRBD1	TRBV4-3	CASSQTGGWGETQYF
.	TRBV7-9	CASSPRGTLRGYTF
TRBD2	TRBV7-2	CASRPGLAGLEQYF
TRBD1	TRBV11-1	CASSSDRGTHEQFF
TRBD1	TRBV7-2	CASSLTGTGGGWGSGNTIYF
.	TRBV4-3	CASSQDPVGQDSNQPQHF
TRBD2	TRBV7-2	CASRLRLAGMGEQYF
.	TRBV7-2	CASSRIRQDNEQFF
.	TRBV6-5	CASSYSGRGYNEQFF
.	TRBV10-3	CAISDSNPENTIYF
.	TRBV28	CASSPMSTNEKLFF
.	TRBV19	CASSNSGDFTDTQYF
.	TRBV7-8	CASSLDVNEQFF
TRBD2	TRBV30	CAWSRTSGGTSTDTQYF
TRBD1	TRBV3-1	CASSRRAGTEVDEQFF
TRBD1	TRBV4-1	CASSQEEDRREQYF
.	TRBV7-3	CASSPGQTRHSDTQYF
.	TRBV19	CATSDLSGEKLFF
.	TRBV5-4	CATGTQGGETQYF
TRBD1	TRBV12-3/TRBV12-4	CASRRTGLYGYTF
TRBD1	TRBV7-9	CASSPGQGHEQYF
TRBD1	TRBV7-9	CASSLAWDRDTGELFF
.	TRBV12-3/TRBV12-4	CASGPNGGNTIYF
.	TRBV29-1	CSAKGAGGTGELFF
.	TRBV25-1	CASARDSDTQYF
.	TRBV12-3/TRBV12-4	CASSFDGGGPYGYTF
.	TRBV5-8	CASSYPPGGYTF
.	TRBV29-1	CSVESASQGEYGYTF
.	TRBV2	CASRVDSNTDTQYF
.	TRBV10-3	CAISDLTGELFF
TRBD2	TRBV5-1	CASSLGAGAYNEQFF